This T cell receptor (beta chain) was captured in a study of blood T cell repertoires in COVID-19. Study overall: COVID-19 samples, acute and convalescent, were from the United States, Italy and Spain. From T cells, B-cell-depleted T cells, or PBMCs came the material, which was cDNA or gDNA.

Per germline, CDR1 SGDLS and CDR2 YYNGEE. The junction had 3 bases not matched to a gene; V was cut back by 7 bases and J by 1 base. The CDR3 has 13 amino acids. As handled by the study authors: Estimated nucleated cell counts came from reference gene primer amplification. The data were produced by immunoSEQ multiplex PCR, yet TCRdb's version contains in-frame clones alone and is incomplete. V and J calls plus clone size are reproduced from that table; the DNA served to infer D and trimming. The sample has about 250,000 clones; over 85% are singletons. This sequence joins TRBV9 and TRBJ2-5, with 8 bases fitting TRBD1. Sequences were obtained from PBMCs or T cells enriched from blood (not recorded which). The TCR originated in a woman in her thirties with acute COVID-19. As DNA, the CDR3 is TGTGCCAGCGGCCAGGGGGCCCAAGAGACCCAGTACTTC. This codes for CASGQGAQETQYF.